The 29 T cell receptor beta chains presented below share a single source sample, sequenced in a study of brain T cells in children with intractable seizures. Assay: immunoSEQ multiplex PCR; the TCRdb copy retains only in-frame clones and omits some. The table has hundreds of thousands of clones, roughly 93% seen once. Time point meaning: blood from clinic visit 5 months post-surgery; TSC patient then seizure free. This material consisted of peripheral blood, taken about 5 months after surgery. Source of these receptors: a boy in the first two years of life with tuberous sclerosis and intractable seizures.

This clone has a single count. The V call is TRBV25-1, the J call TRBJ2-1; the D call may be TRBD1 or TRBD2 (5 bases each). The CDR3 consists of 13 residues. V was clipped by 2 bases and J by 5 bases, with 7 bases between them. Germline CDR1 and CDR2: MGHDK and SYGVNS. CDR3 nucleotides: TGTGCCAGCAGTGAAGGGGGACACAATGAGCAGTTCTTC. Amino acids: CASSEGGHNEQFF.

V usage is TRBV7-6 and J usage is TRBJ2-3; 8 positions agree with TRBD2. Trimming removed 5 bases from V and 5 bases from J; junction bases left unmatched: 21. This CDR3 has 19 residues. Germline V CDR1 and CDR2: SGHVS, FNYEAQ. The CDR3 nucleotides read TGTGCCAGCAGCCCGTTAACGGGGGGGCATCCCTCGGCTGGAGATACGCAGTATTTT. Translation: CASSPLTGGHPSAGDTQYF.

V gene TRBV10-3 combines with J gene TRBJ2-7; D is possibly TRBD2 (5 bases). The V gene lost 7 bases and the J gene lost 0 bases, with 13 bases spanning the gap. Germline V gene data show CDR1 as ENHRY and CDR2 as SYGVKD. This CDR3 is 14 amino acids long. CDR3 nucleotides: TGTGCCATCACCGAGGGTCCCAGCTCCTACGAGCAGTACTTC. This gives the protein CAITEGPSSYEQYF.

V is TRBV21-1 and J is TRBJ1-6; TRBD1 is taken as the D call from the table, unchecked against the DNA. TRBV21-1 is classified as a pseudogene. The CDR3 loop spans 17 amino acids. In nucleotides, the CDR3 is TGTGCCAGCAGCTCCTCGGGGGACAGGTTCGGTAGTTCACCCCTCCACTTT. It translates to CASSSSGDRFGSSPLHF.

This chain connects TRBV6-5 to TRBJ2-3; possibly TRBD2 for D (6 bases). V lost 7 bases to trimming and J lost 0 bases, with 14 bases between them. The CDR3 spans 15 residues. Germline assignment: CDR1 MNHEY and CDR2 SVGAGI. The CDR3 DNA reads TGTGCCAGCACCGCGTCCGGAGGGAGCACAGATACGCAGTATTTT. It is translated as CASTASGGSTDTQYF.

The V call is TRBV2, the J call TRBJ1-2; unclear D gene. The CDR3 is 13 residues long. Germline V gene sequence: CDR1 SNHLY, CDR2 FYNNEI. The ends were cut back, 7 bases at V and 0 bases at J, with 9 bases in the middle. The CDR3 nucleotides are TGTGCCAGCACCCCGAGTACTAACTATGGCTACACCTTC. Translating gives CASTPSTNYGYTF.

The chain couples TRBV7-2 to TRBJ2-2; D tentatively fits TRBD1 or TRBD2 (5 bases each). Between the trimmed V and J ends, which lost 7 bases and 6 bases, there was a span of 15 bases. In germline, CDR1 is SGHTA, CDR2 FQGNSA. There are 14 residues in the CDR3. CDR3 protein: CASTFQGAAGELFF. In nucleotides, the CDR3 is TGTGCCAGCACCTTTCAGGGAGCCGCCGGGGAGCTGTTTTTT.

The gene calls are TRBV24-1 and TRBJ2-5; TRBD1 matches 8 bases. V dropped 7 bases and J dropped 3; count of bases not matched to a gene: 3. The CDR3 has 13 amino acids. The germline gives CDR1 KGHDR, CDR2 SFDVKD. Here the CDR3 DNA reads TGTGCCACCAGGTCGACAGGGGAAGAGACCCAGTACTTC. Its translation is CATRSTGEETQYF.

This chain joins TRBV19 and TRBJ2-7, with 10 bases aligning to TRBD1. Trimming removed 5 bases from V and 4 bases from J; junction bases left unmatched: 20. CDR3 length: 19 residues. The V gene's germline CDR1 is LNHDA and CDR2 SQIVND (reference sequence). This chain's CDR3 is CASSPPQSRDRGFRYEQYF. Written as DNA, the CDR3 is TGTGCCAGTAGTCCCCCCCAATCCCGGGACAGGGGTTTTCGATACGAGCAGTACTTC.

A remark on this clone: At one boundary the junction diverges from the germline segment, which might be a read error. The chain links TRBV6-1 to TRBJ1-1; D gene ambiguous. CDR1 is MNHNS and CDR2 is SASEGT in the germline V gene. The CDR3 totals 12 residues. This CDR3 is CASREVNTEAFF. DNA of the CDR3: TGTGCCAGCAGGGAAGTGAACACTGAAGCTTTCTTT.

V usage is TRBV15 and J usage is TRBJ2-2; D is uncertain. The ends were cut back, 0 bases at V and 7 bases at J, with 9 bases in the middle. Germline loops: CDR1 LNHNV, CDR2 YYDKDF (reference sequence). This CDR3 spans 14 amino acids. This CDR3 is CATSRDLVLGELFF. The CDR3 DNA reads TGTGCCACCAGCAGAGATCTCGTACTCGGGGAGCTGTTTTTT.

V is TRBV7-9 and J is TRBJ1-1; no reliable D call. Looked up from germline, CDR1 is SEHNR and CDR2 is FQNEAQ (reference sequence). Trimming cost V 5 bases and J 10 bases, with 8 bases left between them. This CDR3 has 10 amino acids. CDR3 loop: CASSHPGAFF. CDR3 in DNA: TGTGCCAGCAGCCATCCCGGAGCTTTCTTT.

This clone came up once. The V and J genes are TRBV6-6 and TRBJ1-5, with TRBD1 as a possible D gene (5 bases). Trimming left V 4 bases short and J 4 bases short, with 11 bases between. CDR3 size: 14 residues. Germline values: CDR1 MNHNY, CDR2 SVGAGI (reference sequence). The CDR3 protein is CASSWDGLNQPQHF. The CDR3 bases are TGTGCCAGCAGTTGGGACGGACTAAATCAGCCCCAGCATTTT.

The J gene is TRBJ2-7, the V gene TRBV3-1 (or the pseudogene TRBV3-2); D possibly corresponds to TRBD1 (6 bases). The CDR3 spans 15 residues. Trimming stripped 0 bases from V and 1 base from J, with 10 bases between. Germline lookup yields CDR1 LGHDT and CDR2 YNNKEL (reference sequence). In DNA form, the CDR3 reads TGTGCCAGCAGCCAAGATCTCGGACAGTCCTACGAGCAGTACTTC. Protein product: CASSQDLGQSYEQYF.

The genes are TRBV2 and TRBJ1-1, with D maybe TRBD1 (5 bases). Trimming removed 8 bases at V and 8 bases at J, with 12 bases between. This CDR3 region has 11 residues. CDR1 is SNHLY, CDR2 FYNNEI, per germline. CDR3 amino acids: CASGVRQEAFF. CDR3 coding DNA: TGTGCCAGCGGAGTCCGACAGGAAGCTTTCTTT.

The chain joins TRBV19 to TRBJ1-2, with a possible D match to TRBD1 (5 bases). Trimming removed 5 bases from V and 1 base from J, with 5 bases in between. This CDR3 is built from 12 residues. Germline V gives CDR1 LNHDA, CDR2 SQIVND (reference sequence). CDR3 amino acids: CASSDSNYGYTF. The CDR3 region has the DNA TGTGCCAGTAGTGACAGTAACTATGGCTACACCTTC.

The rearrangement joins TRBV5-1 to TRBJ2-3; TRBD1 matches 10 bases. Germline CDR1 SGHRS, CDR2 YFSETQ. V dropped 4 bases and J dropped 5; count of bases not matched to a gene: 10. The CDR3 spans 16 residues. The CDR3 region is CASSTYRDRGIDTQYF. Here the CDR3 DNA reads TGCGCCAGCAGCACCTACCGGGACAGGGGAATAGATACGCAGTATTTT. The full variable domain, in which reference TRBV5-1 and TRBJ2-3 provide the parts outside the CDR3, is KAGVTQTPRYLIKTRGQQVTLSCSPISGHRSVSWYQQTPGQGLQFLFEYFSETQRNKGNFPGRFSGRQFSNSRSEMNVSTLELGDSALYLCASSTYRDRGIDTQYFGPGTRLTVL.

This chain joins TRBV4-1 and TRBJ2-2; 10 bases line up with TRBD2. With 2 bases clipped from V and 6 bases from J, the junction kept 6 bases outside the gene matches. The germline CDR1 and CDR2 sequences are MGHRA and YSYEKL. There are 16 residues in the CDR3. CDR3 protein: CASSQISLAGAGELFF. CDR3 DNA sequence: TGCGCCAGCAGCCAAATCTCCCTAGCGGGAGCCGGGGAGCTGTTTTTT.

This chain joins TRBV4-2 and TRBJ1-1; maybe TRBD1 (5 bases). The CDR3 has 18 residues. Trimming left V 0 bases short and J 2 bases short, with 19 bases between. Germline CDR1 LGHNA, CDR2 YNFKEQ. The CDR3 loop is CASSQDQAIQELNTEAFF. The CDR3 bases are TGTGCCAGCAGCCAAGACCAGGCCATACAGGAGCTTAACACTGAAGCTTTCTTT.

The CDR3 DNA reads TGTGCCAGCAGCTCTAGCGGGAGGGCCGGGGATGAGCAGTTCTTC. This sequence encodes CASSSSGRAGDEQFF. The chain carries TRBV7-3 and TRBJ2-1; 12 bases are shared with TRBD2. Germline values: CDR1 SGHTA, CDR2 FQGTGA. CDR3 length equals 15 residues. Unmatched junction bases numbered 6, after V lost 4 bases and J lost 8 bases.

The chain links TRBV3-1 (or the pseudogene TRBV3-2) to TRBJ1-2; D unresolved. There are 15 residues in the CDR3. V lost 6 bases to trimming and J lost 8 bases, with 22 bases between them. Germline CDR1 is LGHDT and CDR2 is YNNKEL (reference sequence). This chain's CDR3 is CASRDTTGITSGYTF. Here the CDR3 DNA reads TGTGCCAGCAGGGATACTACCGGGATAACAAGCGGCTACACCTTC.

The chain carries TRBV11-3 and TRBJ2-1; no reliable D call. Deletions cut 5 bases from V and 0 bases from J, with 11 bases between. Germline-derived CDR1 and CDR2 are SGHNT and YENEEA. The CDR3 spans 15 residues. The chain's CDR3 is CASSLRLSSYNEQFF. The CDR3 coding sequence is TGTGCCAGCAGCCTTAGACTGAGCTCCTACAATGAGCAGTTCTTC.

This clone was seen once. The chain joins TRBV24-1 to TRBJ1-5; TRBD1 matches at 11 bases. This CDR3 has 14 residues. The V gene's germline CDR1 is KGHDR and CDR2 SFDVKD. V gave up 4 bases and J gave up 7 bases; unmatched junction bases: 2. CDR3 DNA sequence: TGTGCCACCAGTGAGGGGACAGGGGGACAGCCCCAGCATTTT. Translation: CATSEGTGGQPQHF.

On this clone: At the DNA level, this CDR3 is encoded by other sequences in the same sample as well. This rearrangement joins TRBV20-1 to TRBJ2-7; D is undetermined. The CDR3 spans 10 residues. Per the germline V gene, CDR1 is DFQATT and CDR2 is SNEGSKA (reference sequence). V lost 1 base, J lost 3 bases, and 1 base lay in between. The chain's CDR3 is CSARGYEQYF. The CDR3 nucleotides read TGCAGTGCTAGAGGCTACGAGCAGTACTTC.

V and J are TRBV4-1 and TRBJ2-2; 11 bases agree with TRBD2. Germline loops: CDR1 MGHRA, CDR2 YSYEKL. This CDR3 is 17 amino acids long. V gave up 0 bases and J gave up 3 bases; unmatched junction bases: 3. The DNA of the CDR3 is TGCGCCAGCAGCCAAGAACTAGCGGGGGCTTACACCGGGGAGCTGTTTTTT. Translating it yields CASSQELAGAYTGELFF.

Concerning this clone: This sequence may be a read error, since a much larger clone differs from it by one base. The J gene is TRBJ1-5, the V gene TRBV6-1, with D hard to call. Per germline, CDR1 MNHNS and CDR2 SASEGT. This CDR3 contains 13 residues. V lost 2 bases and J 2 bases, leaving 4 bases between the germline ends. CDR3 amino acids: CASSEQGNQPQHF. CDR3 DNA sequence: TGTGCCAGCAGTGAACAGGGCAATCAGCCCCAGCATTTT.

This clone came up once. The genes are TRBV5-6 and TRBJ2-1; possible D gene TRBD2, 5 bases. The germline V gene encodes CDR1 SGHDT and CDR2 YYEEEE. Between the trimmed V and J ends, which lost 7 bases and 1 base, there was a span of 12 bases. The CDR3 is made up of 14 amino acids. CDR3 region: CASPSPGSYNEQFF. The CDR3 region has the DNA TGTGCCAGCCCCTCGCCGGGGTCCTACAATGAGCAGTTCTTC.

CDR3: CASSQQGKGYNEQFF. The DNA for the CDR3 is TGTGCCAGCAGCCAACAGGGGAAAGGCTACAATGAGCAGTTCTTC. This chain connects TRBV7-3 to TRBJ2-1; TRBD1 aligns across 7 bases. The CDR3 runs to 15 residues. Trimming cost V 5 bases and J 3 bases; bases outside gene matches: 7. Germline CDR1 and CDR2: SGHTA and FQGTGA. The full variable domain, completed using reference TRBV7-3 and TRBJ2-1, is GAGVSQTPSNKVTEKGKYVELRCDPISGHTALYWYRQSLGQGPEFLIYFQGTGAADDSGLPNDRFFAVRPEGSVSTLKIQRTERGDSAVYLCASSQQGKGYNEQFFGPGTRLTVL.

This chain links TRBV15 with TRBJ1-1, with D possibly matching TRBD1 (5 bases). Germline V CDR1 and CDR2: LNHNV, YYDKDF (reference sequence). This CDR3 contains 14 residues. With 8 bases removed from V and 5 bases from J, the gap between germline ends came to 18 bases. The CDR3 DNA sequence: TGTGCCACCGGTGCGTGGGGCTTAGGGACTGAAGCTTTCTTT. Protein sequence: CATGAWGLGTEAFF.